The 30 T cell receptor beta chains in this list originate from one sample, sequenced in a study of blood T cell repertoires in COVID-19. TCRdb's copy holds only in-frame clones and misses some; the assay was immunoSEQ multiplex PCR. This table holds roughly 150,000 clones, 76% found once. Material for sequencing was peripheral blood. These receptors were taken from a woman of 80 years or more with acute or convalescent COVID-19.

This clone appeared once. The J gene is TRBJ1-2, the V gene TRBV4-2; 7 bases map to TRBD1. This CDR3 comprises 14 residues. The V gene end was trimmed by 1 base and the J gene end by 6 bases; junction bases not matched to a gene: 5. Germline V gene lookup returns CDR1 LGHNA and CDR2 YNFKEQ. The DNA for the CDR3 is TGTGCCAGCAGCCAAGTCGGCCAGGGGGATGGCTACACCTTC. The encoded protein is CASSQVGQGDGYTF.

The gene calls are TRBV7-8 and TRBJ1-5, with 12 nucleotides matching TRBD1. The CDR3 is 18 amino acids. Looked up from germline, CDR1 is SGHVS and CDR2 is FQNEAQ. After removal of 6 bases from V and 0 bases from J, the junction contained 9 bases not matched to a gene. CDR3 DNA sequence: TGTGCCAGCAGTTCGGGGACAGGGGGCAGGCTTAGCAATCAGCCCCAGCATTTT. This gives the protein CASSSGTGGRLSNQPQHF.

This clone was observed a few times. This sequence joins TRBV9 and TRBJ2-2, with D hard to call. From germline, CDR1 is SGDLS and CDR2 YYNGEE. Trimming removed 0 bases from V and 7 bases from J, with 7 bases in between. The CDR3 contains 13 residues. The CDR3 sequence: CASSVARIGELFF. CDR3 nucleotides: TGTGCCAGCAGCGTAGCTAGAATCGGGGAGCTGTTTTTT.

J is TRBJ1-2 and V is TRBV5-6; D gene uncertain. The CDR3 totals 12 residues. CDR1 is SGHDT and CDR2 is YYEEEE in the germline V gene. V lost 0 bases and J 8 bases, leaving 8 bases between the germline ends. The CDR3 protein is CASSLDQRGYTF. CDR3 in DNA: TGTGCCAGCAGCTTGGATCAGCGGGGCTACACCTTC.

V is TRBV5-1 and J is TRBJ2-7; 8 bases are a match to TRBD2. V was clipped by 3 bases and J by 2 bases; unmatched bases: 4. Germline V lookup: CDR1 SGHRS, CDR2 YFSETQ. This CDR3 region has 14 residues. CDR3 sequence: CASSSLADPYEQYF. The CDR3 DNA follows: TGCGCCAGCAGCTCACTAGCGGATCCCTACGAGCAGTACTTC.

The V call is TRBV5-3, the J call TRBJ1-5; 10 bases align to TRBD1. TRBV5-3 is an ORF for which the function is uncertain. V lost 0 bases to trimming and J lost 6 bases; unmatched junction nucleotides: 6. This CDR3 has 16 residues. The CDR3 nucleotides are TGTGCCAGAAGCTTGGGGGACAGGGGAGTTAGTCAGCCCCAGCATTTT. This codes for CARSLGDRGVSQPQHF.

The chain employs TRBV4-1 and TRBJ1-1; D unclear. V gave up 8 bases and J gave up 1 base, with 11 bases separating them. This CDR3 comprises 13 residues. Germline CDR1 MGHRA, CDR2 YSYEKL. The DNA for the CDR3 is TGCGCCAGCGTTAGGGAGGAGAACACTGAAGCTTTCTTT. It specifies CASVREENTEAFF.

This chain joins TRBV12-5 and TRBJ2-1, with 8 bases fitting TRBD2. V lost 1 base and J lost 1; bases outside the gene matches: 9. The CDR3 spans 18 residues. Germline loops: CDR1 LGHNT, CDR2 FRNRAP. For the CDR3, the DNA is TGTGCTAGTGGTTTGGCAAGTTCAGCGGGAGAATCCTACAATGAGCAGTTCTTC. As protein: CASGLASSAGESYNEQFF.

For the CDR3, the DNA is TGCAGCGCCTCAGGCACCCAAGAGACCCAGTACTTC. It codes for CSASGTQETQYF. The gene calls are TRBV29-1 and TRBJ2-5; no definite D call. The V and J ends lost 7 bases and 1 base respectively, with 10 bases between them. The CDR3 is made up of 12 amino acids. Germline V gene lookup returns CDR1 SQVTM and CDR2 ANQGSEA. Full variable domain (missing parts from reference TRBV29-1 and TRBJ2-5): SAVISQKPSRDICQRGTSLTIQCQVDSQVTMMFWYRQQPGQSLTLIATANQGSEATYESGFVIDKFPISRPNLTFSTLTVSNMSPEDSSIYLCSASGTQETQYFGPGTRLLVL.

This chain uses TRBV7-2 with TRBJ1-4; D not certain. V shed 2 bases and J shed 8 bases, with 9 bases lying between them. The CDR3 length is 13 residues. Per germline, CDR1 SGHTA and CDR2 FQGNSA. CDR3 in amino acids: CASSLIYGEKLFF. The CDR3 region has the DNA TGTGCCAGCAGCTTAATCTACGGGGAAAAACTGTTTTTT.

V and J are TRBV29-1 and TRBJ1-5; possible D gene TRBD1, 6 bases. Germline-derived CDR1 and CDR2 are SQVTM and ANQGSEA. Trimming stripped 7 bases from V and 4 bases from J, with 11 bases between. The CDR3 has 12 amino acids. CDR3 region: CSASQGNQPQHF. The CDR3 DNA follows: TGCAGCGCCTCCCAGGGGAATCAGCCCCAGCATTTT.

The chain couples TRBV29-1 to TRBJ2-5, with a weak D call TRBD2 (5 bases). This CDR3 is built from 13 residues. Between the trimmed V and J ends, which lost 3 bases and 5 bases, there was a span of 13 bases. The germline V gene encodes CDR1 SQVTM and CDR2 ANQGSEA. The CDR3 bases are TGCAGCGTTGAGGTTACTAGGCGGGAGACCCAGTACTTC. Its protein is CSVEVTRRETQYF.

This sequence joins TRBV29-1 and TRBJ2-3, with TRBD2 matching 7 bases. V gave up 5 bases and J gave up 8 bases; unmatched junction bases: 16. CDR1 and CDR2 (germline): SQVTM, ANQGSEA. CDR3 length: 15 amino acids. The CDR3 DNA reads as TGCAGCGTTACCCGGGGCGGCGGGGGAAGAGGTACGCAGTATTTT. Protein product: CSVTRGGGGRGTQYF.

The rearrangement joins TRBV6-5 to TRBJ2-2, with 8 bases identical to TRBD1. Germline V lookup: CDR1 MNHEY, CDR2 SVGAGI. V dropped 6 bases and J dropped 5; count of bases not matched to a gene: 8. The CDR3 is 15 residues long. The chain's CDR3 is CASRSGQGWTGELFF. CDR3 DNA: TGTGCCAGCAGAAGTGGACAGGGTTGGACCGGGGAGCTGTTTTTT.

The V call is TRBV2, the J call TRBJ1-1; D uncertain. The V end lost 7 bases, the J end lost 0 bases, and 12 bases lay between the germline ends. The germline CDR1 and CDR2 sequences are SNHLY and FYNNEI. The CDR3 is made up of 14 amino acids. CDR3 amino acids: CASKLGDMNTEAFF. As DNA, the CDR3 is TGTGCCAGCAAATTGGGTGACATGAACACTGAAGCTTTCTTT. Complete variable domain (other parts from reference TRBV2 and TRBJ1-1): EPEVTQTPSHQVTQMGQEVILRCVPISNHLYFYWYRQILGQKVEFLVSFYNNEISEKSEIFDDQFSVERPDGSNFTLKIRSTKLEDSAMYFCASKLGDMNTEAFFGQGTRLTVV.

The CDR3 bases are TGTGCCAGCAGTTCGGGTCAGTACTATGGCTACACCTTC. This sequence encodes CASSSGQYYGYTF. The rearrangement links TRBV27 to TRBJ1-2; D unresolved. Germline loops: CDR1 MNHEY, CDR2 SMNVEV (reference sequence). The CDR3 is 13 residues long. The V end was cut by 4 bases, the J end by 3 bases, with 9 bases between.

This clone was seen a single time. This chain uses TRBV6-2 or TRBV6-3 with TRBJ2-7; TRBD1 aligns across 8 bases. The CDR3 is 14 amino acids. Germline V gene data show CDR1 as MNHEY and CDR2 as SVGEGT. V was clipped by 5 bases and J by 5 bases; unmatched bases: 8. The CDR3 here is CASSRGQALHEQYF. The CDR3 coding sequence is TGTGCCAGCAGTCGGGGACAGGCCCTCCACGAGCAGTACTTC.

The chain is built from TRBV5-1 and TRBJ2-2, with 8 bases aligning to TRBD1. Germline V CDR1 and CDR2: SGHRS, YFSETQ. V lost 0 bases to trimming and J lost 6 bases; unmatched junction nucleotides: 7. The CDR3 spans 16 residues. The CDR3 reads CASSLAGQGRSGELFF. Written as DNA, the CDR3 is TGCGCCAGCAGCTTGGCCGGACAGGGAAGGTCCGGGGAGCTGTTTTTT.

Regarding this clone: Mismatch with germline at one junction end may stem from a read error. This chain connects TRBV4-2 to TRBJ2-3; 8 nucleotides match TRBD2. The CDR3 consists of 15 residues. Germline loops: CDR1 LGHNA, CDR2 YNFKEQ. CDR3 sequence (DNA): TGTACCAGCAGCCAAGATGCTAGCGGGACAGATACGCAGTATTTT. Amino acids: CTSSQDASGTDTQYF.

CDR3 coding DNA: TGTGCCAGCAGACAGGCGGGAAACACTGAAGCTTTCTTT. Encoded protein: CASRQAGNTEAFF. This chain links TRBV12-3 or TRBV12-4 with TRBJ1-1; TRBD1 might be the D (5 bases). Trimming took 6 bases from V and 2 from J, leaving 10 bases between them. The CDR3 covers 13 residues.

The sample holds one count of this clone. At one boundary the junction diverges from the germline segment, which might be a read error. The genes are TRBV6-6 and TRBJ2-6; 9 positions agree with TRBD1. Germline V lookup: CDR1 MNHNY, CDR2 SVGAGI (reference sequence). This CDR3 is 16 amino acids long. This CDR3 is CASSTGDRAGVNVLTF. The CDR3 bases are TGTGCCAGCAGCACTGGGGACAGGGCTGGGGTCAACGTCCTGACTTTC.

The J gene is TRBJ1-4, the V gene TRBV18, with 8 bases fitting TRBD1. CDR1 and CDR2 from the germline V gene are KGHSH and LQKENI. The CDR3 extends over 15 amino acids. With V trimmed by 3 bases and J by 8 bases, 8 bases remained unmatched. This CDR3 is CASSPLDRVGEKLFF. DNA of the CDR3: TGTGCCAGCTCACCTTTGGACAGGGTTGGGGAAAAACTGTTTTTT.

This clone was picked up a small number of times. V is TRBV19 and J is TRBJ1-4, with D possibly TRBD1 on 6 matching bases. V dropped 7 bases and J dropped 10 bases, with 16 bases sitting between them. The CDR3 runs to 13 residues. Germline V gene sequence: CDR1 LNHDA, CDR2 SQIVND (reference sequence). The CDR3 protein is CASTRGRGGKLFF. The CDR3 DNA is TGTGCCAGTACCAGGGGCAGGGGCGGAAAACTGTTTTTT.

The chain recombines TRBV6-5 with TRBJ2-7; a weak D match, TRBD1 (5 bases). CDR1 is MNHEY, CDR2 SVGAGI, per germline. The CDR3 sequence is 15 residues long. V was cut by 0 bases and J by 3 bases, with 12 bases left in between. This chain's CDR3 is CASSYSSPRDYEQYF. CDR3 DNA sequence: TGTGCCAGCAGTTACTCGAGCCCCAGGGACTACGAGCAGTACTTC.

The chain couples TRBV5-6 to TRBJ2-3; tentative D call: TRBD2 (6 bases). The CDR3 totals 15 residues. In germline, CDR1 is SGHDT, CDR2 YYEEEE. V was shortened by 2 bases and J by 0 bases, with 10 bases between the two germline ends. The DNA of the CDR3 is TGTGCCAGCAGCTTAGATGCGGGGAGCACAGATACGCAGTATTTT. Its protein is CASSLDAGSTDTQYF.

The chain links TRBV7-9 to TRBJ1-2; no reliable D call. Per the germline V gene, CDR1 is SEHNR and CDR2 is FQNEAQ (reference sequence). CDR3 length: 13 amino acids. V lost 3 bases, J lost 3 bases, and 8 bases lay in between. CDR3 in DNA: TGTGCCAGCAGCTTTGTAACAGACTATGGCTACACCTTC. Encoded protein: CASSFVTDYGYTF.

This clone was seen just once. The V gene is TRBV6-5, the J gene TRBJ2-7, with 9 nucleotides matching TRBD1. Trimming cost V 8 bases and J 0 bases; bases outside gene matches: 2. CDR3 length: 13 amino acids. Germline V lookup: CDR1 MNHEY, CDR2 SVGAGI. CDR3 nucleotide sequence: TGTGCCAGCTGGACAGGGGACTCCTACGAGCAGTACTTC. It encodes CASWTGDSYEQYF.

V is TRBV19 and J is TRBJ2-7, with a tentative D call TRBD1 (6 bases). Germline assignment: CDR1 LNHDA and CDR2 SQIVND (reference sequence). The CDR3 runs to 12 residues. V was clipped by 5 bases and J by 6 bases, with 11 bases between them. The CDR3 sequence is CASSGIQGEQYF. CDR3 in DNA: TGTGCCAGTAGTGGAATACAGGGCGAGCAGTACTTC.

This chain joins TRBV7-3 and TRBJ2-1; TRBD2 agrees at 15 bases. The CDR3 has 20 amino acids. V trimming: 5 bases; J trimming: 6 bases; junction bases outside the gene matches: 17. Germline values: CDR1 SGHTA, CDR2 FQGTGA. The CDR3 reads CASSPQPGLAGGGGANEQFF. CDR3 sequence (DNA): TGTGCCAGCAGCCCCCAACCGGGACTAGCGGGAGGAGGGGGGGCCAATGAGCAGTTCTTC.

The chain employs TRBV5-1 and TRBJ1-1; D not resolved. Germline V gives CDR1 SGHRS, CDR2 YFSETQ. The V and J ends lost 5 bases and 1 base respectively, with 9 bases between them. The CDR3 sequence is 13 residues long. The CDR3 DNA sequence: TGCGCCAGCAGTATAAGAGCGAACACTGAAGCTTTCTTT. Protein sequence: CASSIRANTEAFF.